The entry below gives a single T cell receptor (beta chain) sequence along with its context. Its antigen is currently unknown. TCRdb processed the 5' RACE reads again and assigns one entry to each CDR3 protein, with no DNA. Its table records approximately 150,000 distinct CDR3 sequences. The sample comes from a study of T cells expressing NK-cell markers. Study-level background: Beta-chain profiling covered CD3+CD56+NKG2C+, CD3+CD56+NKG2C- and CD3+CD56-NKG2C+ sorted subsets. In the group of eight sequenced donors, seven were HCMV-seropositive and one was seronegative. General study findings and limits: There were a handful of donors in whom these clonotypes also led the CD3+CD56-NKG2C+ fraction.

Germline lookup yields CDR1 MNHEY and CDR2 SMNVEV (reference sequence). The CDR3 consists of 17 residues. The genes are TRBV27 and TRBJ2-6; TCRdb calls TRBD1, which cannot be checked without DNA. Material: blood T cells: a sorted CD56 or NKG2C T cell subset, CD4+ or CD8+ T cells, or bulk PBMC T cells (not recorded which). This clonotype was obtained from a man in his late teens or twenties in good health. The CDR3: CAPPIRDHQPGANVLTF.